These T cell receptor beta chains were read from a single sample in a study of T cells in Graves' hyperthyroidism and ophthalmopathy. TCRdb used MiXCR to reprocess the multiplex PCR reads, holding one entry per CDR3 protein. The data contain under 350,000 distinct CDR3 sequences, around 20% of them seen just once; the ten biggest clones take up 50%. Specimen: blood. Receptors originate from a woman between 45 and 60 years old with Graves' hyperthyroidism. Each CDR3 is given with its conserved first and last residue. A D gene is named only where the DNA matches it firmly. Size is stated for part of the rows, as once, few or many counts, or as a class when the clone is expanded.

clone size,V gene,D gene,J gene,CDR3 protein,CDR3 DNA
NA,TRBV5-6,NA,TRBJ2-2,CASSLVGVPNTGELFF,TGTGCCAGCAGCTTGGTTGGGGTCCCGAACACCGGGGAGCTGTTTTTT
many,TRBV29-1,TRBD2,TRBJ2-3,CSGERGGNTDTQYF,TGCAGCGGGGAGCGGGGGGGCAACACAGATACGCAGTATTTT
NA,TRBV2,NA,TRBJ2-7,CASRSRISYEQYF,TGTGCCAGCAGGAGTAGAATCTCCTACGAGCAGTACTTC
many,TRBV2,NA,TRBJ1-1,CASRAGASNTEAFF,TGTGCCAGCAGAGCAGGGGCGTCGAACACTGAAGCTTTCTTT
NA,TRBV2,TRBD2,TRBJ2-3,CASSSPAGVADTQYF,TGTGCCAGCAGTTCACCAGCGGGAGTGGCAGATACGCAGTATTTT
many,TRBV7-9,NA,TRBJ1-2,CASSLAGWGYTF,TGTGCCAGCAGCTTAGCTGGTTGGGGCTACACCTTC
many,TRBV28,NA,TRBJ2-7,CASSSSGPEYEQYF,TGTGCCAGCAGTTCCTCGGGACCTGAATACGAGCAGTACTTC
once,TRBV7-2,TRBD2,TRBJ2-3,CASSFRGLAGVADTQYF,TGTGCCAGCAGCTTTCGGGGATTAGCGGGAGTTGCAGATACGCAGTATTTT
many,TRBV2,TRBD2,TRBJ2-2,CASRQREGGTGELFF,TGTGCCAGCAGACAGCGGGAGGGCGGGACCGGGGAGCTGTTTTTT
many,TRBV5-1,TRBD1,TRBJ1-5,CASSSGGGKNQPQHF,TGCGCCAGCAGCTCAGGGGGCGGTAAGAATCAGCCCCAGCATTTT
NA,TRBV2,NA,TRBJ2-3,CATRGVRTDTQYF,TGTGCCACCAGGGGGGTGCGCACAGATACGCAGTATTTT
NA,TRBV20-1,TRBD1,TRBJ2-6,CSTSGTGGEAGANVLTF,TGCAGTACCTCTGGGACAGGGGGCGAGGCTGGGGCCAACGTCCTGACTTTC
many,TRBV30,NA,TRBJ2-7,CAWAGSFYEQYF,TGTGCCTGGGCCGGTAGCTTCTACGAGCAGTACTTC
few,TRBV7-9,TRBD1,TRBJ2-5,CASSSHWTGGAGGQETQYF,TGTGCCAGCAGCTCGCACTGGACAGGGGGCGCGGGGGGACAAGAGACCCAGTACTTC
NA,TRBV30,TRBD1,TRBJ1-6,CAWSVPTGINSPLHF,TGTGCCTGGAGTGTACCGACAGGGATAAATTCACCCCTCCACTTT
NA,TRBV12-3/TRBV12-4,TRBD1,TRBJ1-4,CASSPDRAQLFF,TGTGCCAGCAGTCCGGACAGGGCGCAACTGTTTTTT
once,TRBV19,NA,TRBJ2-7,CASSLKEGYEQYF,TGTGCCAGTAGTCTGAAGGAGGGCTACGAGCAGTACTTC
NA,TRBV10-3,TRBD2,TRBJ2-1,CAIGGGGLVYNEQFF,TGTGCCATCGGCGGGGGGGGGCTGGTCTACAATGAGCAGTTCTTC
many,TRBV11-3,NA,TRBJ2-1,CASSPIGEQFF,TGTGCCAGCAGCCCTATTGGTGAGCAGTTCTTC
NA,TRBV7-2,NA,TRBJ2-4,CASSLGLRSPRTKNIQYF,TGTGCCAGCAGCTTAGGGCTCCGGAGTCCCCGTACCAAAAACATTCAGTACTTC
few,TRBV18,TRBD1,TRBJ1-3,CASSPATGGSGNTIYF,TGTGCCAGCTCACCCGCGACAGGGGGCTCTGGAAACACCATATATTTT
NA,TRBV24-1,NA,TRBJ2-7,CATTTPYNEQYF,TGTGCCACGACCACCCCCTACAATGAGCAGTACTTC
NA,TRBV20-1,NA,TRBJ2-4,CSARIRGPTLKNIQYF,TGCAGTGCTAGAATACGGGGCCCAACATTAAAAAACATTCAGTACTTC
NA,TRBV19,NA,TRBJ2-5,CASSIVPGARETQYF,TGTGCCAGTAGTATAGTGCCGGGGGCTCGGGAGACCCAGTACTTC
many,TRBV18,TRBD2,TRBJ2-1,CASSPQRGNEQFF,TGTGCCAGCTCACCTCAGCGGGGAAATGAGCAGTTCTTC
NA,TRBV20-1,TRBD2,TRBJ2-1,CSASVAGGHRNEQFF,TGCAGTGCTAGCGTAGCGGGAGGGCACCGCAATGAGCAGTTCTTC
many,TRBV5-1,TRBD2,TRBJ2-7,CASRTSSGSSYEQYF,TGCGCCAGCAGAACGTCTAGCGGGAGCTCCTACGAGCAGTACTTC